This TCR beta chain appears in the sequencing data of a study of T-cell reconstitution after alpha-beta-depleted transplantation in children. Notes on the study in general: Once a year had passed after transplant, T-cell counts and diversity came mostly from newly produced T cells. Two months or so post-transplant, alpha-beta T cells reportedly derived from several hundred expanded graft clones. The high TCRbeta diversity at day 60 in some patients came from surviving recipient T cells and thymic progenitors.

This CDR3 has 12 residues. CDR1 and CDR2 (germline): SGHVS, FNYEAQ. Unmatched junction bases numbered 5, after V lost 8 bases and J lost 8 bases. Preparing the TCRbeta library involved the use of unique molecular identifiers. TCRdb analysed the PCR reads with MiXCR anew, one entry per CDR3 protein. Of more than 85,000 distinct CDR3 sequences listed, around 7.8% are singletons. This clonotype was observed a handful of times. Its target is unknown. The TCR originated in a boy aged 2 to 10 with acute lymphoblastic leukemia, due to receive a stem cell transplant. V usage is TRBV7-6 and J usage is TRBJ1-2; 10 bases map to TRBD1. The specimen was PBMCs, collected before TCRalphabeta/CD19-depleted stem cell transplant. The CDR3 sequence is CASAGTGVGYTF. In nucleotides, the CDR3 is TGTGCCAGCGCCGGGACAGGGGTCGGCTACACCTTC.